This TCR beta chain is drawn from a study of T cell repertoires in cytomegalovirus infection. Turning to the study itself: Shared public TCR beta signatures pointed to both CMV infection and a matching HLA type.

This CDR3 has 17 amino acids. Germline assignment: CDR1 SGHTA and CDR2 FQGNSA. V gave up 1 base and J gave up 0 bases; unmatched junction bases: 8. This clonotype was seen at least ten times. Antigen: not known. In TCRdb, the reads were re-called with MiXCR into one record per CDR3 protein. The data contain hundreds of thousands of distinct CDR3 sequences, around 32% of them singletons. Findings and caveats of the study: Summed frequency of public TCR beta families distinguished CMV carriers with the relevant HLA.

The sequence was obtained from a human donor in good health (CMV status not recorded). Some clones in this sample may be carry-over from other donors' samples. The rearrangement links TRBV7-2 to TRBJ2-5; 7 nucleotides line up with TRBD2. Sequencing used cultured CD8+ T cells from PBMCs, obtained from culture after CMV antigen stimulation. The DNA of the CDR3 is TGTGCCAGCAGCTTAGAGGGGCGACTAGCTGACCAAGAGACCCAGTACTTC. As protein: CASSLEGRLADQETQYF.